The 7 T cell receptor beta chains reported below all come from one sample, sequenced in a study of blood T cell repertoires in COVID-19. Here immunoSEQ multiplex PCR was the method, and the copy in TCRdb shows in-frame clones only, minus some. This sample has 400,000 to 500,000 clones, with roughly 88% found just once. Sequencing was performed on PBMCs or T cells enriched from blood (not recorded which). The receptor source for this set is a woman under 30 who had been exposed to COVID-19.

Written as DNA, the CDR3 is TGTGCCAGTAGTTCCGGGACAGGGGGCCACACCGGGGAGCTGTTTTTT. Translating it yields CASSSGTGGHTGELFF. The rearrangement joins TRBV19 to TRBJ2-2; 12 nucleotides agree with TRBD1. The CDR3 extends over 16 amino acids. The V gene end was trimmed by 5 bases and the J gene end by 3 bases; junction bases not matched to a gene: 4. Germline CDR1 LNHDA, CDR2 SQIVND (reference sequence).

The gene calls are TRBV4-3 and TRBJ2-7; possibly TRBD1 for D (6 bases). The CDR3 length is 13 residues. CDR1 is LGHNA, CDR2 YSLEER, per germline. Trimming shortened V by 0 bases and J by 7 bases, and 10 bases separated the two germline ends. The CDR3 loop reads CASSQDQGREQYF. The CDR3 nucleotides read TGCGCCAGCAGCCAAGATCAGGGGCGGGAGCAGTACTTC.

This chain uses TRBV23-1 with TRBJ1-5; TRBD1 matches at 7 bases. TRBV23-1 is reported as an ORF; its role is uncertain. CDR3 size: 16 residues. V trimming: 9 bases; J trimming: 0 bases; junction bases outside the gene matches: 11. The CDR3: CARNHSGTVSNQPQHF. DNA for the CDR3: TGCGCCAGAAACCATAGCGGGACAGTTAGCAATCAGCCCCAGCATTTT.

This clone has just one count. The chain is built from TRBV11-2 and TRBJ2-1; 8 positions agree with TRBD2. The CDR3 loop spans 16 amino acids. CDR1 SGHAT and CDR2 FQNNGV come from the germline V gene. The ends lost 8 bases at V and 0 bases at J; junction bases unmatched: 9. The CDR3 DNA sequence: TGTGCCAGCGCCCGGGGGGGCGGAGGCTCCTACAATGAGCAGTTCTTC. This translates into CASARGGGGSYNEQFF.

The rearrangement joins TRBV7-8 to TRBJ2-7; possible D gene TRBD2, 6 bases. Trimming left V 7 bases short and J 2 bases short, with 18 bases between. This CDR3 is 15 amino acids long. CDR1 SGHVS and CDR2 FQNEAQ come from the germline V gene. This CDR3 is CASIGGTLVPYEQYF. Written as DNA, the CDR3 is TGTGCCAGCATCGGCGGGACTCTCGTCCCCTACGAGCAGTACTTC.

The V gene is TRBV28, the J gene TRBJ2-1; TRBD2 is a possible D gene (6 bases). Per the germline V gene, CDR1 is MDHEN and CDR2 is SYDVKM. With 5 bases removed from V and 2 bases from J, the gap between germline ends came to 16 bases. This CDR3 comprises 16 residues. CDR3 region: CASSILATHTYNEQFF. DNA for the CDR3: TGTGCCAGCAGTATACTAGCCACCCATACCTACAATGAGCAGTTCTTC.

The chain has TRBV11-2 and TRBJ2-3; 7 positions match TRBD2. Germline lookup yields CDR1 SGHAT and CDR2 FQNNGV. This CDR3 is built from 16 residues. With 4 bases clipped from V and 0 bases from J, the junction kept 7 bases outside the gene matches. CDR3 region: CASSSGTTHSTDTQYF. CDR3 bases: TGTGCCAGCAGCTCCGGGACTACCCATAGCACAGATACGCAGTATTTT.